The clone carrying this T cell receptor (beta chain) was observed a handful of times. Its specificity is unknown. The junction does not match germline at one end; this may be a read error. This sample stems from a study of beta chain features in type 1 diabetes. Study-level background: Age, gender, cell numbers and subset yield matched between patients and controls. Study findings and constraints: People with Type 1 diabetes carried modestly yet significantly shorter TCRB CDR3s in all four CD4+ subsets.

Sequencing targeted expressed TCRB transcripts, as all isolated RNA had been reverse transcribed. Data came from immunoSEQ multiplex PCR; TCRdb stores just in-frame clones and leaves some out. The data hold about 340,000 clones, with 6.5% to 10% observed a single time. Sorting based on CD45RO/CCR7/CD25/CD127/CD95/CD27 separated CD4+ naive, central memory, regulatory and stem cell-like memory cells. Germline-derived CDR1 and CDR2 are MNHEY and SVGAGI. The CDR3 runs to 14 residues. The chain uses TRBV6-5 and TRBJ1-5; D is unclear. The sequenced sample was central memory CD4+ T cells from blood. This TCR was sampled from a woman under 30 in good health. Written as DNA, the CDR3 is TGTGCCATCAGTGAGTCGAGCAGGAATCAGCCCCAGCATTTT. This codes for CAISESSRNQPQHF.